The text below deals with one TCR beta chain. Its target is unknown. This entry belongs to a study of cytomegalovirus exposure and HLA in healthy donors. The CDR3 covers 16 residues. V lost 5 bases, J lost 6 bases, and 10 bases stayed unmatched. Germline CDR1 is SNHLY and CDR2 is FYNNEI. Points from the study as a whole: Rare TCR sequences dominated, though some public TCRs recurred in many donors.

Amplification used 60 Vbeta primers and 13 Jbeta primers. TCRdb keeps only in-frame clones here, not all; method: immunoSEQ multiplex PCR. The repertoire holds around 150,000 clones, with around 83% as singletons. The chain recombines TRBV2 with TRBJ2-2, with 9 bases aligning to TRBD1. Sequencing used PBMCs. The clonotype was recovered from a girl aged 2 to 9 in good health and CMV-seropositive. CDR3 in amino acids: CASSTMTGGKAGELFF. The CDR3 DNA reads TGTGCCAGCAGTACCATGACAGGGGGGAAGGCCGGGGAGCTGTTTTTT. Filled out from reference TRBV2 and TRBJ2-2, the complete variable domain reads EPEVTQTPSHQVTQMGQEVILRCVPISNHLYFYWYRQILGQKVEFLVSFYNNEISEKSEIFDDQFSVERPDGSNFTLKIRSTKLEDSAMYFCASSTMTGGKAGELFFGEGSRLTVL.